What follows are 27 T cell receptor beta chains derived from one specimen sequenced in a study of blood T cell repertoires in COVID-19. Repertoires were generated with immunoSEQ multiplex PCR, while TCRdb's copy carries only in-frame clones and drops some. The sample yields about 130,000 clones, roughly 89% seen once. The sample consisted of peripheral blood. The receptors were sampled from a man in his sixties with COVID-19, enrolled during active disease.

The genes are TRBV19 and TRBJ2-3; D remains ambiguous. With 4 bases removed from V and 6 bases from J, the gap between germline ends came to 14 bases. The CDR3 sequence is 14 residues long. The germline CDR1 and CDR2 sequences are LNHDA and SQIVND (reference sequence). The CDR3 bases are TGTGCCAGTAGTAGTTCCGTAGGAGCGGATACGCAGTATTTT. Translated: CASSSSVGADTQYF.

This chain connects TRBV5-1 to TRBJ2-2; 8 nucleotides agree with TRBD1. The ends lost 1 base at V and 4 bases at J; junction bases unmatched: 6. Germline CDR1 and CDR2: SGHRS and YFSETQ. The CDR3 has 16 amino acids. In DNA, the CDR3 is TGCGCCAGCAGCTTGTCGGGACAGGTGGGCACCGGGGAGCTGTTTTTT. Translated, it gives CASSLSGQVGTGELFF.

In this sample, this clone turned up once. The chain joins TRBV6-5 to TRBJ1-1, with D unresolved. The V gene lost 6 bases and the J gene lost 1 base, with 12 bases spanning the gap. Germline CDR1 and CDR2: MNHEY and SVGAGI. There are 14 residues in the CDR3. Here the CDR3 reads CASSHRGGNTEAFF. The CDR3 bases are TGTGCCAGCAGCCACCGGGGTGGGAACACTGAAGCTTTCTTT.

The genes are TRBV5-1 and TRBJ2-1; 7 bases agree with TRBD1. V trimming: 4 bases; J trimming: 10 bases; junction bases outside the gene matches: 11. The CDR3 contains 14 residues. The germline V gene has CDR1 SGHRS and CDR2 YFSETQ. The CDR3 reads CASSLGQKVWEQFF. The CDR3 DNA is TGCGCCAGCAGCCTGGGACAGAAGGTGTGGGAGCAGTTCTTC.

This chain joins TRBV2 and TRBJ1-5, with TRBD1 identical over 7 bases. The CDR3 runs to 13 residues. Germline V lookup: CDR1 SNHLY, CDR2 FYNNEI. Trimming removed 7 bases from V and 6 bases from J; junction bases left unmatched: 6. CDR3 nucleotides: TGTGCCAGCACCACAGGGGTGGGTCAGCCCCAGCATTTT. This encodes CASTTGVGQPQHF.

This clone was seen once. CDR3 in DNA: TGTGCCAGCAGTGAAGGTCGGGGGGGGAATGGGGCCAACGTCCTGACTTTC. This sequence encodes CASSEGRGGNGANVLTF. The chain carries TRBV6-1 and TRBJ2-6, with TRBD2 identical over 8 bases. Germline V gives CDR1 MNHNS, CDR2 SASEGT. This CDR3 has 17 residues. Trimming cost V 1 base and J 3 bases; bases outside gene matches: 5.

As DNA, the CDR3 is TGTGCCAGCAGCGCGGGAGCTTCCTATAATTCACCCCTCCACTTT. Translation: CASSAGASYNSPLHF. This chain connects TRBV5-6 to TRBJ1-6, with D unclear. Between the trimmed V and J ends, which lost 4 bases and 1 base, there was a span of 9 bases. Germline V gene sequence: CDR1 SGHDT, CDR2 YYEEEE. This CDR3 spans 15 amino acids.

V is TRBV7-9 and J is TRBJ1-2; the D gene is possibly TRBD1 (6 bases). Germline CDR1 SEHNR, CDR2 FQNEAQ (reference sequence). The CDR3 length is 14 residues. V lost 6 bases and J 4 bases, leaving 15 bases between the germline ends. CDR3 in DNA: TGTGCCAGCAGACCCCGGCAGGGGAGCTATGGCTACACCTTC. The encoded protein is CASRPRQGSYGYTF.

The rearrangement links TRBV9 to TRBJ2-3; TRBD2 aligns across 11 bases. The CDR3 is 16 residues long. CDR1 and CDR2 from the germline V gene are SGDLS and YYNGEE. V lost 2 bases and J lost 2; bases outside the gene matches: 4. In DNA form, the CDR3 reads TGTGCCAGCAGCGTGGGGACTAGCGGAACCACAGATACGCAGTATTTT. This codes for CASSVGTSGTTDTQYF.

The CDR3 loop is CASSQTVNYGYTF. CDR3 bases: TGTGCCAGCTCACAGACAGTTAACTATGGCTACACCTTC. J is TRBJ1-2 and V is TRBV18; perhaps TRBD1 as D (5 bases). Germline CDR1 and CDR2: KGHSH and LQKENI. The CDR3 loop spans 13 amino acids. The V and J ends lost 4 bases and 1 base respectively, with 7 bases between them.

V gene TRBV30 combines with J gene TRBJ1-5; TRBD1 matches 8 bases. Trimming removed 3 bases from V and 6 bases from J; junction bases left unmatched: 4. Germline-derived CDR1 and CDR2 are GTSNPN and SVGIG (reference sequence). The CDR3 has 13 amino acids. This CDR3 reads CAWRGQGVQPQHF. The CDR3 coding sequence is TGTGCCTGGAGAGGACAGGGTGTTCAGCCCCAGCATTTT.

Concerning this clone: Other nucleotide sequences in the sample specify the same CDR3. This chain connects TRBV3-1 (or the pseudogene TRBV3-2) to TRBJ1-4; D ambiguous. Germline loops: CDR1 LGHDT, CDR2 YNNKEL (reference sequence). Trimming shortened V by 1 base and J by 4 bases, and 7 bases separated the two germline ends. CDR3 length: 14 amino acids. In nucleotides, the CDR3 is TGTGCCAGCAGCCAAGGTAGACATAATGAAAAACTGTTTTTT. Its protein is CASSQGRHNEKLFF.

The chain is built from TRBV7-9 and TRBJ1-6, with D tentatively TRBD1 (5 bases). From germline, CDR1 is SEHNR and CDR2 FQNEAQ (reference sequence). There are 15 residues in the CDR3. V lost 8 bases, J lost 6 bases, and 17 bases lay in between. The DNA for the CDR3 is TGTGCCAGCGGCCCCGCGGTGGGGGGTAATTCACCCCTCCACTTT. Translated: CASGPAVGGNSPLHF.

This chain uses TRBV19 with TRBJ1-5; tentative D call: TRBD1 (6 bases). The CDR3 covers 15 residues. Germline V lookup: CDR1 LNHDA, CDR2 SQIVND (reference sequence). V lost 2 bases, J lost 2 bases, and 10 bases lay in between. Here the CDR3 reads CASSISGGGNQPQHF. The CDR3 DNA follows: TGTGCCAGTAGTATATCGGGGGGCGGCAATCAGCCCCAGCATTTT.

The CDR3 sequence is CASRDSYGYTF. For the CDR3, the DNA is TGCGCCAGCAGGGACAGCTATGGCTACACCTTC. The V call is TRBV5-1, the J call TRBJ1-2; the D gene is possibly TRBD1 (6 bases). Per the germline V gene, CDR1 is SGHRS and CDR2 is YFSETQ. This CDR3 spans 11 amino acids. V was clipped by 5 bases and J by 4 bases, with 6 bases between them.

This rearrangement joins TRBV10-3 to TRBJ2-7; 12 nucleotides match TRBD2. Trimming removed 11 bases from V and 5 bases from J; junction bases left unmatched: 4. Germline assignment: CDR1 ENHRY and CDR2 SYGVKD. The CDR3 contains 12 residues. The CDR3 DNA is TGTGCCTCGGGACTAGCGGGTGACGAGCAGTACTTC. Encoded protein: CASGLAGDEQYF.

This rearrangement joins TRBV4-2 to TRBJ2-1; 14 bases line up with TRBD2. The CDR3 length is 18 residues. V was pared by 4 bases and J by 4 bases, with 9 bases of the junction left unmatched. In germline, CDR1 is LGHNA, CDR2 YNFKEQ. CDR3 bases: TGTGCCAGCAGCCGGCCCGGGACTAGCGGGGGAGATTACAATGAGCAGTTCTTC. Translating it yields CASSRPGTSGGDYNEQFF.

The chain employs TRBV6-5 and TRBJ1-2, with 10 nucleotides matching TRBD1. Per germline, CDR1 MNHEY and CDR2 SVGAGI. This CDR3 has 15 residues. The V gene end was trimmed by 7 bases and the J gene end by 8 bases; junction bases not matched to a gene: 13. CDR3 sequence reads: CASTPTGGQGYGYTF. CDR3 DNA: TGTGCCAGCACTCCGACTGGGGGACAGGGGTACGGCTACACCTTC.

The chain is built from TRBV6-2 or TRBV6-3 and TRBJ1-2, with D hard to call. Germline lookup yields CDR1 MNHEY and CDR2 SVGEGT. The V and J ends lost 4 bases and 8 bases respectively, with 20 bases between them. The CDR3 extends over 15 amino acids. CDR3 sequence (DNA): TGTGCCAGCAGTTCGTCAGACTATCTGACAAGCGGCTACACCTTC. Amino acid sequence: CASSSSDYLTSGYTF.

This clone was detected once. The V call is TRBV11-2, the J call TRBJ1-2, with D unresolved. CDR1 is SGHAT, CDR2 FQNNGV, per germline. The CDR3 runs to 12 residues. With 6 bases removed from V and 4 bases from J, the gap between germline ends came to 9 bases. This chain's CDR3 is CASSQQSYGYTF. For the CDR3, the DNA is TGTGCCAGCAGTCAACAGTCCTATGGCTACACCTTC. The variable domain in full, with the rest retrieved from reference TRBV11-2 and TRBJ1-2, is EAGVAQSPRYKIIEKRQSVAFWCNPISGHATLYWYQQILGQGPKLLIQFQNNGVVDDSQLPKDRFSAERLKGVDSTLKIQPAKLEDSAVYLCASSQQSYGYTFGSGTRLTVV.

V usage is TRBV27 and J usage is TRBJ2-1, with 7 bases aligning to TRBD1. CDR1 is MNHEY and CDR2 is SMNVEV in the germline V gene (reference sequence). This CDR3 has 15 residues. With V trimmed by 4 bases and J by 9 bases, 12 bases remained unmatched. The CDR3 DNA follows: TGTGCCAGCAGTTCCCCAGGGGATGCAGGGGGTGAGCAGTTCTTC. This codes for CASSSPGDAGGEQFF.

The V gene is TRBV5-1, the J gene TRBJ2-1, with D possibly matching TRBD1 (6 bases). Looked up from germline, CDR1 is SGHRS and CDR2 is YFSETQ. The germline V and J ends were trimmed by 2 bases and 10 bases, with 13 bases remaining between them. This CDR3 contains 13 residues. The CDR3 bases are TGCGCCAGCAGCTTCCGAGAACAGGGCGAGCAGTTCTTC. Translated: CASSFREQGEQFF.

The count of this clone is one. This chain joins TRBV7-2 and TRBJ1-1, with a possible D match to TRBD1 (6 bases). Per the germline V gene, CDR1 is SGHTA and CDR2 is FQGNSA. The CDR3 consists of 13 residues. Trimming pared 6 bases from V and 4 bases from J, leaving 12 bases between. The CDR3 loop is CASRLQGSTEAFF. Written as DNA, the CDR3 is TGTGCCAGCAGGCTACAGGGAAGCACTGAAGCTTTCTTT.

The chain employs TRBV19 and TRBJ1-2, with D tentatively TRBD1 (5 bases). This CDR3 has 13 amino acids. The germline V and J ends were trimmed by 3 bases and 6 bases, with 11 bases remaining between them. Per germline, CDR1 LNHDA and CDR2 SQIVND (reference sequence). CDR3 coding DNA: TGTGCCAGTAGTATCACGGCAGGGAATGGCTACACCTTC. The encoded protein is CASSITAGNGYTF.

This chain joins TRBV6-6 and TRBJ2-2; D is undetermined. Trimming took 0 bases from V and 7 from J, leaving 9 bases between them. The germline V gene has CDR1 MNHNY and CDR2 SVGAGI (reference sequence). CDR3 length: 14 amino acids. DNA of the CDR3: TGTGCCAGCAGTTACTCGACTTCGGGCGGGGAGCTGTTTTTT. Translated: CASSYSTSGGELFF.

The sample holds one count of this clone. V gene TRBV6-1 combines with J gene TRBJ1-1; perhaps TRBD1 as D (6 bases). The CDR3 loop spans 20 amino acids. V was shortened by 1 base and J by 0 bases, with 24 bases between the two germline ends. The germline CDR1 and CDR2 sequences are MNHNS and SASEGT. The CDR3: CASSEDLGASVTGMNTEAFF. DNA for the CDR3: TGTGCCAGCAGTGAAGATCTGGGGGCGAGTGTTACGGGTATGAACACTGAAGCTTTCTTT.

This chain links TRBV28 with TRBJ1-2; 7 bases line up with TRBD1. Germline CDR1 MDHEN, CDR2 SYDVKM. Unmatched junction bases numbered 11, after V lost 2 bases and J lost 8 bases. This CDR3 contains 15 residues. The CDR3 reads CASSLIGRGISGYTF. CDR3 in DNA: TGTGCCAGCAGTTTAATTGGCAGGGGGATTAGCGGCTACACCTTC.